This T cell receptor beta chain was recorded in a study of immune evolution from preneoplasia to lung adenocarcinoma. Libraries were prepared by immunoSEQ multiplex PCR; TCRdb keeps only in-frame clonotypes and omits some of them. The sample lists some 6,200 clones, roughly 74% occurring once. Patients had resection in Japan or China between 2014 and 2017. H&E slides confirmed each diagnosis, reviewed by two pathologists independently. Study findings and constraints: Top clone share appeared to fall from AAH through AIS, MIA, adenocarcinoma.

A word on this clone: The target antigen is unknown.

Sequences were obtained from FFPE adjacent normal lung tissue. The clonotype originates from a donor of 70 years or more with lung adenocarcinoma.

The CDR3 region is CASSLDRRGEGGNTEAFF. The CDR3 DNA follows: TGTGCCAGCAGCTTAGACCGGCGGGGGGAAGGTGGGAACACTGAAGCTTTCTTT. The rearrangement links TRBV11-3 to TRBJ1-1; a weak D match, TRBD1 (5 bases). The CDR3 has 18 amino acids. Trimming shortened V by 0 bases and J by 1 base, and 18 bases separated the two germline ends. Germline CDR1 is SGHNT and CDR2 is YENEEA.